This T cell receptor (beta chain) is from a study of neurological immune-mediated disorders. Germline loops: CDR1 SGDLS, CDR2 YYNGEE. V lost 4 bases and J lost 4; bases outside the gene matches: 9. CDR3 length: 17 amino acids. The cDNA came from 5'RACE with 10-nucleotide random UMIs. TCRdb called the 5' RACE reads again in MiXCR, with one record for every CDR3 protein. The data show 50,000 to 75,000 distinct CDR3 sequences, with 4.1% seen just once and roughly 2.5% held by the top ten. This clonotype was observed at least ten times. The chain employs TRBV9 and TRBJ2-3; 13 positions agree with TRBD2. Material: PBMCs. The source of this sequence is a man aged 50 to 60 with multiple sclerosis. The DNA of the CDR3 is TGTGCCAGCAGCACCCGAGGACTAGCGGGGGATGCAGATACGCAGTATTTT. Its protein is CASSTRGLAGDADTQYF. Drawing the rest from reference TRBV9 and TRBJ2-3, the complete variable domain is DSGVTQTPKHLITATGQRVTLRCSPRSGDLSVYWYQQSLDQGLQFLIQYYNGEERAKGNILERFSAQQFPDLHSELNLSSLELGDSALYFCASSTRGLAGDADTQYFGPGTRLTVL.